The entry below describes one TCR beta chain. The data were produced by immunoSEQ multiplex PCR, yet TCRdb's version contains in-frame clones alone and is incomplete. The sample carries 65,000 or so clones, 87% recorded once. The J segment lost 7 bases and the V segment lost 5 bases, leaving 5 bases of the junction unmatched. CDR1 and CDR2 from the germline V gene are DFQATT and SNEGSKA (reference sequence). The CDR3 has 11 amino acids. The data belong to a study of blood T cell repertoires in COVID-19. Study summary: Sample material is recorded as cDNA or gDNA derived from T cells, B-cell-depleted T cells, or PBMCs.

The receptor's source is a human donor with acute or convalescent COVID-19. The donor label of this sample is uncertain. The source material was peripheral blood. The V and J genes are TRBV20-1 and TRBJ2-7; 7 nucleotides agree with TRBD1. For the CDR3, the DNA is TGCAGTGCTGGGGACAGCGAGGAGCAGTACGTC. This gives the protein CSAGDSEEQYV.